A selection of T cell receptor beta chains follows, all from one sample in a study of beta chain features in type 1 diabetes. The repertoire was sequenced with immunoSEQ multiplex PCR; TCRdb's copy has only in-frame clones and lacks some. The data hold hundreds of thousands of clones, with around 15% observed a single time. Sample: naive CD4+ T cells from blood. These receptors all come from a man between 18 and 35 years old in good health. Each CDR3 is given with its conserved first and last residue. The D gene is left open where the match is weak. Some rows mark clone size as missing; the rest say once, few, many or name a class of expanded clone.

D	V	size	J	DNA	CDR3
-	TRBV5-6	-	TRBJ1-1	TGTGCCAGCACCTTGATCGAACTTGGGGACACTGAAGCTTTCTTT	CASTLIELGDTEAFF
-	TRBV5-1	few	TRBJ2-7	TGCGCCAGCAGCCTAACAGGGATCGAGCAGTACTTC	CASSLTGIEQYF
-	TRBV5-1	few	TRBJ1-1	TGCGCCAGCAGCCGCGGGGAGGGGACTGAAGCTTTCTTT	CASSRGEGTEAFF
-	TRBV7-2	-	TRBJ2-7	TGTGCCAGCAGTCTTAGCTCCTACGAGCAGTACTTC	CASSLSSYEQYF
-	TRBV4-3	-	TRBJ2-1	TGCGCCAGCAGCCAAGATTTCCGGGGGCCTGGAACGAATGAGCAGTTCTTC	CASSQDFRGPGTNEQFF
TRBD1	TRBV7-2	-	TRBJ2-7	TGTGCCAGCAGCTTGGACAGGGGGTACTACGAGCAGTACTTC	CASSLDRGYYEQYF
-	TRBV7-2	-	TRBJ2-7	TGTGCCAGCAGCCTTGGACTGACCTCCTACGAGCAGTACTTC	CASSLGLTSYEQYF
TRBD1	TRBV18	-	TRBJ1-6	TGTGCCAGCTCACAGGGGGCAGGTTCACCCCTCCACTTT	CASSQGAGSPLHF
-	TRBV5-6	few	TRBJ2-7	TGTGCCAGCAGCTTCGATCCTGAGACCTACGAGCAGTACTTC	CASSFDPETYEQYF
-	TRBV23-1	few	TRBJ2-5	TGCGCCAGCAGTCAATGGCCGGGGTCGGGTGAGACCCAGTACTTC	CASSQWPGSGETQYF
TRBD1	TRBV7-9	few	TRBJ2-7	TGTGCCAGCAGCAAGAGACAGGGCTCCAGCGAGCAGTACTTC	CASSKRQGSSEQYF
-	TRBV6-5	-	TRBJ1-1	TGTGCCAGCATTCCTCCGCAGGGCACTGAAGCTTTCTTT	CASIPPQGTEAFF
-	TRBV4-3	-	TRBJ1-1	TGCGCCAGCAGCCCCAATCACGGGAGCGAAGCTTTCTTT	CASSPNHGSEAFF
-	TRBV28	once	TRBJ1-5	TGTGCCAGCAGAATCAGGGCGGGACTCCTTGGGAGGGGCAATCAGCCCCAGCATTTT	CASRIRAGLLGRGNQPQHF
TRBD2	TRBV5-1	-	TRBJ2-3	TGCGCCAGCAGCTTGGGGACTAGCGGTAGCACAGATACGCAGTATTTT	CASSLGTSGSTDTQYF
TRBD1	TRBV28	-	TRBJ2-2	TGTGCCAGCAGTTCCGCCGGGACAGGGGGAGGCACCGGGGAGCTGTTTTTT	CASSSAGTGGGTGELFF
-	TRBV9	-	TRBJ1-2	TGTGCCAGCAGCGTCGGCTATGGCTACACCTTC	CASSVGYGYTF
TRBD1	TRBV28	-	TRBJ2-1	TGTGCCAGCAGTTTAATGTCAGGGGGTAATGAGCAGTTCTTC	CASSLMSGGNEQFF
-	TRBV27	-	TRBJ1-6	TGTGCCAGCAGTTTGTACACCCCGGACAGCATCTATAATTCACCCCTCCACTTT	CASSLYTPDSIYNSPLHF
-	TRBV9	few	TRBJ2-1	TGTGCCAGCAGCGTAGTCGAAGGGTATGAGCAGTTCTTC	CASSVVEGYEQFF
-	TRBV2	-	TRBJ1-5	TGTGCCAGCAAGGAGAGATGGATTAATCAGCCCCAGCATTTT	CASKERWINQPQHF
-	TRBV9	-	TRBJ1-1	TGTGCCAGCAGCGTAGCGCGGCAGGACACTGAAGCTTTCTTT	CASSVARQDTEAFF